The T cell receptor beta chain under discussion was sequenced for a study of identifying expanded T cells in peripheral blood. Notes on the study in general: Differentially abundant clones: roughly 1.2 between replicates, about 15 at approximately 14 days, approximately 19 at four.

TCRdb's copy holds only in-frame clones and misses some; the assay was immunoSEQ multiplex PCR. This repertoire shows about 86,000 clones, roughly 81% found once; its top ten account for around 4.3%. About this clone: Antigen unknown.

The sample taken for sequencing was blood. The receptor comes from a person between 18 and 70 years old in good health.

CDR3 in amino acids: CASSLGSDRADTQYF. The CDR3 region has the DNA TGTGCCAGCAGCTTGGGCTCGGACAGGGCAGATACGCAGTATTTT. The chain couples TRBV5-4 to TRBJ2-3, with 8 positions matching TRBD1. Germline V CDR1 and CDR2: SGHNT, YYREEE (reference sequence). The CDR3 consists of 15 residues. J lost 4 bases, V lost 0 bases, and 4 bases had no gene match.